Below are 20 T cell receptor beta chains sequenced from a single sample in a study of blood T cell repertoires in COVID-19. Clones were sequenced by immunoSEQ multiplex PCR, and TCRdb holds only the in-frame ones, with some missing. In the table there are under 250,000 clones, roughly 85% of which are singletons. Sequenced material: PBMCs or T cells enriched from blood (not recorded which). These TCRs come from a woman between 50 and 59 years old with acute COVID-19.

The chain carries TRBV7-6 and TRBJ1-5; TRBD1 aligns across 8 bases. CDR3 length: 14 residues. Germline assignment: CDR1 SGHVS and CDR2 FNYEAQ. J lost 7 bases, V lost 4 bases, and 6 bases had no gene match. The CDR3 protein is CASSSGQGHQPQHF. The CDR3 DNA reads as TGTGCCAGCAGCTCCGGACAGGGCCACCAGCCCCAGCATTTT. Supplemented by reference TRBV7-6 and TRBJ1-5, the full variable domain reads GAGVSQSPRYKVTKRGQDVALRCDPISGHVSLYWYRQALGQGPEFLTYFNYEAQQDKSGLPNDRFSAERPEGSISTLTIQRTEQRDSAMYRCASSSGQGHQPQHFGDGTRLSIL.

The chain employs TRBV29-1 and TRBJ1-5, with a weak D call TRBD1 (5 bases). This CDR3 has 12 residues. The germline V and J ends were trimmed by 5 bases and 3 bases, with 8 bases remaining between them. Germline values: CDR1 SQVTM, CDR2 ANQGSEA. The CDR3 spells CSVRQPNQPQHF. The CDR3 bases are TGCAGCGTTCGACAGCCCAATCAGCCCCAGCATTTT.

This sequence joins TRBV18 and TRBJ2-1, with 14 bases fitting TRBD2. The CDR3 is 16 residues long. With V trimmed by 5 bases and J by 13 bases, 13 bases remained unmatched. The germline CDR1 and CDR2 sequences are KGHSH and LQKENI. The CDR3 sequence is CASSSSSGLAGDKQFF. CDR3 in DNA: TGTGCCAGCTCATCCTCCTCGGGACTAGCGGGGGATAAACAGTTCTTC. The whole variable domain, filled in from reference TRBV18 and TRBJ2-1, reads NAGVMQNPRHLVRRRGQEARLRCSPMKGHSHVYWYRQLPEEGLKFMVYLQKENIIDESGMPKERFSAEFPKEGPSILRIQQVVRGDSAAYFCASSSSSGLAGDKQFFGPGTRLTVL.

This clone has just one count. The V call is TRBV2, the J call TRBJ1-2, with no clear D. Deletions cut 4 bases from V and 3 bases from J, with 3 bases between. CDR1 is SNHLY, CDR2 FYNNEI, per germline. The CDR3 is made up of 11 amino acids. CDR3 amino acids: CASSVDYGYTF. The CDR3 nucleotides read TGTGCCAGCAGTGTCGACTATGGCTACACCTTC.

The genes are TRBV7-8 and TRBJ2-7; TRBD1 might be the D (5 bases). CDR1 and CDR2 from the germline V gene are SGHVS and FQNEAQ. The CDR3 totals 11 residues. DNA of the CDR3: TGTGTGATAGGGGCGTCCTACGAGCAGTACTTC. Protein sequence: CVIGASYEQYF.

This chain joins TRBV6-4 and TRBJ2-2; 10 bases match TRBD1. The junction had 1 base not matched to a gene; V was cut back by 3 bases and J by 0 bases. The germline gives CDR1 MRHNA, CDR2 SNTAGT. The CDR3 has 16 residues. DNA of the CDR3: TGTGCCAGCAGTGAGGGACAGGGGACGAACACCGGGGAGCTGTTTTTT. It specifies CASSEGQGTNTGELFF.

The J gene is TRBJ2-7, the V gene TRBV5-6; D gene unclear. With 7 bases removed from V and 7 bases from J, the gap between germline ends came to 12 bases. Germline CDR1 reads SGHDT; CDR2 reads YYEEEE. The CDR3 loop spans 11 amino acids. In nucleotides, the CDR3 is TGTGCCAGCTCGCTTAACCGGGAGCAGTACTTC. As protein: CASSLNREQYF.

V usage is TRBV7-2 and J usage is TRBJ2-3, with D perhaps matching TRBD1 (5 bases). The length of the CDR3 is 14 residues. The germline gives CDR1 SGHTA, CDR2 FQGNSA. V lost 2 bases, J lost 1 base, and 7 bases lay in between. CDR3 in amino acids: CASSLRQRTDTQYF. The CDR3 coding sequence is TGTGCCAGCAGCTTAAGACAGCGCACAGATACGCAGTATTTT.

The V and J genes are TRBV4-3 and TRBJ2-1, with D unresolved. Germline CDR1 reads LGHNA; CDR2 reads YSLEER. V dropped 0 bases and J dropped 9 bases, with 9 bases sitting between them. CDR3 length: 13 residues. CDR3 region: CASSQDFRVEQFF. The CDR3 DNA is TGCGCCAGCAGCCAAGATTTCCGGGTTGAGCAGTTCTTC.

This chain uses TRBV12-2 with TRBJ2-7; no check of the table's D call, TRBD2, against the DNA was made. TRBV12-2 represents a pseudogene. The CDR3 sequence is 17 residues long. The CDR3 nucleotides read TGTGCAAGTCGCTTAGGGAAGGGGGACCGGACTAGCGGAGAGCAGTACTTC. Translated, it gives CASRLGKGDRTSGEQYF.

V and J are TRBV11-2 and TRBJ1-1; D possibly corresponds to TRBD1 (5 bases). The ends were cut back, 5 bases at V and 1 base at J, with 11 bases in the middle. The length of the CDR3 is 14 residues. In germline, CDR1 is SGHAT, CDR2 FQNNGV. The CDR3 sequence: CASSPMGPNTEAFF. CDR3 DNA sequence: TGTGCCAGCAGCCCCATGGGGCCGAACACTGAAGCTTTCTTT.

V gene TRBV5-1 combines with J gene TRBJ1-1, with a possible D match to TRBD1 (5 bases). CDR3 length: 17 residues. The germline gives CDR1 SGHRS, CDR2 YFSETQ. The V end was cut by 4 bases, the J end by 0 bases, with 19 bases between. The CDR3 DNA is TGCGCCAGCAGCCTAGCTATTTGGCGGGGCTTGAACACTGAAGCTTTCTTT. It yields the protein CASSLAIWRGLNTEAFF.

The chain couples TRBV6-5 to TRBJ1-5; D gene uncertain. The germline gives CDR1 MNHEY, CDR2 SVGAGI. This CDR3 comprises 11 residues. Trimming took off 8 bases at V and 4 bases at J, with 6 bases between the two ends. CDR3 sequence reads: CASGGNQPQHF. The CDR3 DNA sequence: TGTGCCAGCGGAGGTAATCAGCCCCAGCATTTT.

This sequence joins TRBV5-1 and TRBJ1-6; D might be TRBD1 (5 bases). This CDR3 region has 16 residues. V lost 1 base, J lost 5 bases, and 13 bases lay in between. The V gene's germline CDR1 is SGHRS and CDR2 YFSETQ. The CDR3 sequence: CASSLIQAGNNSPLHF. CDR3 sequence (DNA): TGCGCCAGCAGCTTGATTCAGGCAGGGAATAATTCACCCCTCCACTTT.

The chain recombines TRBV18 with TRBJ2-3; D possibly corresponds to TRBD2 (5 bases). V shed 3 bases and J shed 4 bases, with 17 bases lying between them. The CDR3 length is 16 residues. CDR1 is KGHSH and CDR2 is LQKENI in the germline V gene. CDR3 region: CASSPADLRGADTQYF. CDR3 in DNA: TGTGCCAGCTCACCGGCCGACCTACGGGGTGCAGATACGCAGTATTTT.

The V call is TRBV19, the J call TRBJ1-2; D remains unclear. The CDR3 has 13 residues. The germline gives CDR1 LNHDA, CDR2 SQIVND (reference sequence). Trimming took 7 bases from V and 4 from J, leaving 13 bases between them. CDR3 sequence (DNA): TGTGCCAGTACTGAGGCAGACTCCTATGGCTACACCTTC. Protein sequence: CASTEADSYGYTF.

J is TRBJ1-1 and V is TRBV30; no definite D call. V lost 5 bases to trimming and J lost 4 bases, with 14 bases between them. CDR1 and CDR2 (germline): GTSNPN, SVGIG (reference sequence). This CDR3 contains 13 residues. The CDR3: CAWGEEARTEAFF. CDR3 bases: TGTGCCTGGGGAGAGGAGGCCCGCACTGAAGCTTTCTTT.

CDR3 residues: CAWSAGSLPYEQYF. For the CDR3, the DNA is TGTGCCTGGAGTGCCGGGAGCTTACCCTACGAGCAGTACTTC. This chain connects TRBV30 to TRBJ2-7; D may be TRBD2 (6 bases). The CDR3 consists of 14 residues. Germline CDR1 GTSNPN, CDR2 SVGIG (reference sequence). Trimming stripped 1 base from V and 2 bases from J, with 12 bases between. Looking up the rest from reference TRBV30 and TRBJ2-7 gives the full variable domain: SQTIHQWPATLVQPVGSPLSLECTVEGTSNPNLYWYRQAAGRGLQLLFYSVGIGQISSEVPQNLSASRPQDRQFILSSKKLLLSDSGFYLCAWSAGSLPYEQYFGPGTRLTVT.

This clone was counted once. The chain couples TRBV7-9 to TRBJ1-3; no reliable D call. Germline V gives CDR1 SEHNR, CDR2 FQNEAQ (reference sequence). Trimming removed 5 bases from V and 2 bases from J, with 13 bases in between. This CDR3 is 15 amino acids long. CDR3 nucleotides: TGTGCCAGCAGCCTTGGGAGCTTCGCTGGAAACACCATATATTTT. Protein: CASSLGSFAGNTIYF.

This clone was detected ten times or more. The CDR3 is CASSLKSETSPLHF. The CDR3 nucleotides are TGTGCCAGCAGCCTCAAGTCGGAGACTTCACCCCTCCACTTT. The chain is built from TRBV6-2 or TRBV6-3 and TRBJ1-6; D not certain. There are 14 residues in the CDR3. V was shortened by 6 bases and J by 9 bases, with 15 bases between the two germline ends. From germline, CDR1 is MNHEY and CDR2 SVGEGT.